This TCR beta chain was captured by sequencing in a study of blood T cell repertoires in COVID-19. Study summary: The samples span acute and convalescent COVID-19 from the United States, Italy and Spain. PBMCs, B-cell-depleted T cells, or T cells provided the cDNA or gDNA that made up the material.

Source study methods: Estimates of nucleated cell counts were drawn from the amplification of reference gene primers. Sequencing used immunoSEQ multiplex PCR; TCRdb keeps in-frame clones, though not all of them. V and J calls and clone size follow that table, whereas D and trimming were derived from the DNA. The data contain some 140,000 clones, more than 70% of them singletons. The CDR3 spans 16 residues. Per germline, CDR1 MDHEN and CDR2 SYDVKM. V gave up 4 bases and J gave up 4 bases; unmatched junction bases: 11. This receptor was taken from a human donor in a cohort sampled during active COVID-19. Material for sequencing was peripheral blood. The J gene is TRBJ2-3, the V gene TRBV28, with 7 bases fitting TRBD2. CDR3 in amino acids: CASSYLAGTTSDTQYF. CDR3 nucleotides: TGTGCCAGCAGTTACCTTGCCGGGACTACTTCAGATACGCAGTATTTT.